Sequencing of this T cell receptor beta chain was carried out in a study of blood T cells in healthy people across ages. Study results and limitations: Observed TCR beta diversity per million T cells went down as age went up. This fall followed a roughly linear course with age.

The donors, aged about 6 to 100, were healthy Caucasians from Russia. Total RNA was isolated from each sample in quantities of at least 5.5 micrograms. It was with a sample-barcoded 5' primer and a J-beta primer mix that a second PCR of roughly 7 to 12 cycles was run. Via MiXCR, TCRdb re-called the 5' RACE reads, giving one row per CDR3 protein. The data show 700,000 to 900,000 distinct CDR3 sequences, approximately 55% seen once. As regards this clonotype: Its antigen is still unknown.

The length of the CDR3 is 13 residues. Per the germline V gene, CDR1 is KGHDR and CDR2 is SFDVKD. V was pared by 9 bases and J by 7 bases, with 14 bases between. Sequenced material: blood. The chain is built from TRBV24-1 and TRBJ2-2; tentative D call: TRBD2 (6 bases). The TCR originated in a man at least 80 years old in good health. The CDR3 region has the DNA TGTGCCACCGGGCCGGGAGCGGTCGGGGAGCTGTTTTTT. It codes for CATGPGAVGELFF.